Presented here are 32 T cell receptor beta chains from one specimen sequenced in a study of patients and donors after allogeneic stem cell transplantation. TCRdb called the RT-PCR reads again in MiXCR, with one record for every CDR3 protein. The table includes tens of thousands of distinct CDR3 sequences, 37% detected once. Sequenced material: blood, either unsorted or a sorted T cell fraction (not recorded which). These receptors were collected from a human donor who was either an allogeneic HSCT recipient or a stem cell or donor lymphocyte infusion donor (not recorded which). It is not recorded whose cells these are; they may come from a transplant donor.

A few counts support this clonotype. The rearrangement joins TRBV29-1 to TRBJ1-6, with D possibly TRBD1 on 6 matching bases. This CDR3 has 13 residues. Trimming removed 7 bases from V and 7 bases from J, with 14 bases in between. From germline, CDR1 is SQVTM and CDR2 ANQGSEA. The CDR3 sequence is CSGGTMGNSPLHF. CDR3 bases: TGCAGCGGCGGGACAATGGGGAATTCACCCCTCCACTTT.

This chain joins TRBV5-1 and TRBJ2-7; perhaps TRBD1 as D (6 bases). The V end lost 0 bases, the J end lost 3 bases, and 10 bases lay between the germline ends. The CDR3 is 14 residues long. Germline values: CDR1 SGHRS, CDR2 YFSETQ. Here the CDR3 DNA reads TGCGCCAGCAGCTTGGCGGGACAAGACTACGAGCAGTACTTC. The encoded protein is CASSLAGQDYEQYF.

The chain recombines TRBV5-5 with TRBJ1-1, with 7 bases fitting TRBD1. The V and J ends lost 3 bases and 0 bases, in that order; junction bases with no gene match: 2. Germline CDR1 is SGHKS and CDR2 is YYEKEE (reference sequence). This CDR3 comprises 14 residues. Here the CDR3 reads CASSSGQMNTEAFF. The CDR3 region has the DNA TGTGCCAGCAGCTCGGGACAGATGAACACTGAAGCTTTCTTT.

This clonotype was counted at least ten times. The CDR3 here is CSARGGTGQNTEAFF. Here the CDR3 DNA reads TGCAGTGCTAGAGGCGGGACAGGCCAGAACACTGAAGCTTTCTTT. This sequence joins TRBV20-1 and TRBJ1-1; 8 nucleotides match TRBD1. The CDR3 spans 15 residues. Trimming cost V 1 base and J 1 base; bases outside gene matches: 5. CDR1 is DFQATT, CDR2 SNEGSKA, per germline (reference sequence).

The genes are TRBV7-9 and TRBJ1-1; TRBD1 agrees at 8 bases. The CDR3 length is 16 residues. Trimming at V came to 5 bases and at J to 6 bases, leaving 14 bases not matched to a gene. Per the germline V gene, CDR1 is SEHNR and CDR2 is FQNEAQ (reference sequence). The CDR3: CASSPQDRAEVAEAFF. DNA for the CDR3: TGTGCCAGCAGCCCCCAGGACAGGGCGGAAGTTGCTGAAGCTTTCTTT.

V is TRBV27 and J is TRBJ2-7; D possibly corresponds to TRBD2 (5 bases). V gave up 7 bases and J gave up 7 bases, with 11 bases separating them. CDR3 size: 11 residues. Germline V gene data show CDR1 as MNHEY and CDR2 as SMNVEV (reference sequence). CDR3 in DNA: TGTGCCAGCAAGGCGGGTGGGGAGCAGTACGTC. Its translation: CASKAGGEQYV.

This chain joins TRBV4-2 and TRBJ1-3, with TRBD1 matching over 10 bases. The CDR3 sequence is 16 residues long. V lost 2 bases and J lost 5; bases outside the gene matches: 6. Looked up from germline, CDR1 is LGHNA and CDR2 is YNFKEQ. CDR3 amino acids: CASSQTGQGPRNTIYF. DNA for the CDR3: TGTGCCAGCAGCCAAACGGGACAGGGGCCCAGAAACACCATATATTTT.

This clonotype was seen more than once but under ten times. J is TRBJ1-1 and V is TRBV29-1; D is perhaps TRBD1 (5 bases). V was trimmed by 7 bases and J by 5 bases, leaving 14 bases between them. The CDR3 is 12 residues long. CDR1 is SQVTM, CDR2 ANQGSEA, per germline. The CDR3 nucleotides are TGCAGCGCCCAAGGACGGGGGACTGAAGCTTTCTTT. It codes for CSAQGRGTEAFF.

This clonotype was counted at least ten times. The rearrangement links TRBV12-3 or TRBV12-4 to TRBJ1-5, with 8 bases identical to TRBD1. The CDR3 consists of 15 residues. The V gene end was trimmed by 7 bases and the J gene end by 6 bases; junction bases not matched to a gene: 11. CDR3 bases: TGTGCCAGCACTTCTTCAGGGGGCGGGGGTCAGCCCCAGCATTTT. It translates to CASTSSGGGGQPQHF.

This clonotype was detected ten times or more. This chain joins TRBV5-5 and TRBJ2-3; TRBD1 might be the D (6 bases). CDR1 and CDR2 from the germline V gene are SGHKS and YYEKEE (reference sequence). The germline V and J ends were trimmed by 4 bases and 3 bases, with 18 bases remaining between them. CDR3 length equals 16 residues. The CDR3 sequence is CASSDNRVAITDTQYF. DNA of the CDR3: TGTGCCAGCAGCGACAACAGGGTAGCTATTACAGATACGCAGTATTTT.

V is TRBV10-1 and J is TRBJ2-5, with a tentative D call TRBD1 (6 bases). This CDR3 comprises 14 residues. Germline values: CDR1 WNHNN, CDR2 SYGVQD (reference sequence). V lost 0 bases and J lost 2, with 7 bases in between. Here the CDR3 DNA reads TGCGCCAGCAGTGAGTCGAGGGGGCAAGAGACCCAGTACTTC. Protein sequence: CASSESRGQETQYF.

Worth noting for this clonotype: One end of the junction varies from germline; a read error may be responsible. CDR3 residues: CASSARTSYNVQFF. DNA of the CDR3: TGTGCCAGCAGCGCACGGACTAGCTACAATGTGCAGTTCTTC. The chain combines TRBV9 with TRBJ2-1; 8 bases align to TRBD2. This CDR3 spans 14 amino acids. Germline loops: CDR1 SGDLS, CDR2 YYNGEE.

The V gene is TRBV5-5, the J gene TRBJ1-5; possible D gene TRBD1, 5 bases. The germline CDR1 and CDR2 sequences are SGHKS and YYEKEE (reference sequence). The ends were cut back, 0 bases at V and 6 bases at J, with 10 bases in the middle. CDR3 length: 14 amino acids. The CDR3 DNA reads TGTGCCAGCAGCTTGGGTTTTCAGGGTCAGCCCCAGCATTTT. This codes for CASSLGFQGQPQHF.

This clonotype has only a few counts. J is TRBJ2-4 and V is TRBV11-3; the D is unclear. The CDR3 contains 15 residues. Per germline, CDR1 SGHNT and CDR2 YENEEA. Trimming shortened V by 3 bases and J by 1 base, and 10 bases separated the two germline ends. The CDR3 DNA reads TGTGCCAGCAGCTTCGGACCACAGGCCAAAAACATTCAGTACTTC. Translated: CASSFGPQAKNIQYF. The full variable domain, in which reference TRBV11-3 and TRBJ2-4 provide the parts outside the CDR3, is EAGVVQSPRYKIIEKKQPVAFWCNPISGHNTLYWYLQNLGQGPELLIRYENEEAVDDSQLPKDRFSAERLKGVDSTLKIQPAELGDSAVYLCASSFGPQAKNIQYFGAGTRLSVL.

The rearrangement joins TRBV5-1 to TRBJ2-1; D not certain. The CDR3 totals 11 residues. Germline V lookup: CDR1 SGHRS, CDR2 YFSETQ. V gave up 5 bases and J gave up 10 bases, with 10 bases separating them. CDR3 DNA: TGCGCCAGCAGTCTGGTCCGGGAGCAGTTCTTC. It translates to CASSLVREQFF.

The chain joins TRBV5-4 to TRBJ2-5; D is uncertain. V lost 4 bases and J lost 4, with 14 bases in between. The germline gives CDR1 SGHNT, CDR2 YYREEE (reference sequence). CDR3 size: 14 residues. DNA of the CDR3: TGTGCCAGCAGCCCGAGACGGCAGGCAGAGACCCAGTACTTC. Its protein product is CASSPRRQAETQYF.

This clonotype has more than one count but fewer than ten. This chain links TRBV6-2 or TRBV6-3 with TRBJ2-7; D may be TRBD2 (6 bases). The V gene lost 6 bases and the J gene lost 2 bases, with 20 bases spanning the gap. The CDR3 consists of 16 residues. Per germline, CDR1 MNHEY and CDR2 SVGEGT. CDR3 loop: CASSFTEEGLTYEQYF. The CDR3 DNA follows: TGTGCCAGCAGCTTCACCGAGGAGGGCCTAACCTACGAGCAGTACTTC.

The J gene is TRBJ2-7, the V gene TRBV9; 12 nucleotides line up with TRBD2. CDR3 length: 14 amino acids. Germline trimming cut 0 bases from V and 9 bases from J; bases unmatched to any gene: 4. Germline V lookup: CDR1 SGDLS, CDR2 YYNGEE. CDR3 in amino acids: CASSVGLAGAGQYF. The CDR3 DNA follows: TGTGCCAGCAGCGTAGGACTAGCGGGAGCAGGGCAGTACTTC.

This clonotype was found many times. This chain uses TRBV29-1 with TRBJ1-2; 7 bases match TRBD1. Per germline, CDR1 SQVTM and CDR2 ANQGSEA. The CDR3 loop spans 13 amino acids. The V and J ends lost 3 bases and 5 bases, in that order; junction bases with no gene match: 6. CDR3 DNA: TGCAGCGTTGACACACCAGGGGGGTATGGCTACACCTTC. This codes for CSVDTPGGYGYTF.

This chain joins TRBV10-3 and TRBJ2-3; no definite D call. V was cut by 6 bases and J by 0 bases, with 4 bases left in between. The CDR3 consists of 12 residues. The germline gives CDR1 ENHRY, CDR2 SYGVKD. The CDR3 loop reads CAISTSTDTQYF. In nucleotides, the CDR3 is TGTGCCATCAGCACTAGCACAGATACGCAGTATTTT.

The V and J genes are TRBV29-1 and TRBJ1-1; 7 bases are a match to TRBD1. From germline, CDR1 is SQVTM and CDR2 ANQGSEA. The CDR3 consists of 11 residues. Losses at the gene ends were 6 bases for V and 7 bases for J; bases not matched to a gene: 5. CDR3: CSVRRGGEAFF. The CDR3 region has the DNA TGCAGCGTGCGCAGGGGGGGTGAAGCTTTCTTT.

This clonotype was observed a handful of times. The chain combines TRBV5-1 with TRBJ2-1; D perhaps matches TRBD1 (5 bases). V gave up 3 bases and J gave up 0 bases, with 13 bases separating them. CDR3 size: 16 residues. CDR1 is SGHRS and CDR2 is YFSETQ in the germline V gene. For the CDR3, the DNA is TGCGCCAGCAGCTCGACAGTTTTAAGCTCCTACAATGAGCAGTTCTTC. Translation gives CASSSTVLSSYNEQFF.

This clonotype has at least ten counts. CDR3 sequence (DNA): TGTGCCAGTAGTATGGGGGGGTCAATCTATGGCTACACCTTC. It is translated as CASSMGGSIYGYTF. This chain links TRBV19 with TRBJ1-2, with TRBD1 as a possible D gene (5 bases). Germline loops: CDR1 LNHDA, CDR2 SQIVND (reference sequence). The CDR3 covers 14 residues. Trimming removed 3 bases at V and 4 bases at J, with 12 bases between.

The chain is built from TRBV6-2 or TRBV6-3 and TRBJ2-2, with D unresolved. Trimming stripped 6 bases from V and 1 base from J, with 3 bases between. The CDR3 runs 12 residues. The germline V gene encodes CDR1 MNHEY and CDR2 SVGEGT. The CDR3 region is CASRENTGELFF. The CDR3 DNA reads TGTGCCAGCAGAGAGAACACCGGGGAGCTGTTTTTT.

CDR3 amino acids: CASSFTGGVINEQFF. The CDR3 DNA is TGTGCCAGCAGTTTTACAGGGGGAGTAATCAATGAGCAGTTCTTC. The rearrangement links TRBV12-3 or TRBV12-4 to TRBJ2-1, with 8 bases matching TRBD1. CDR3 length: 15 amino acids. The junction had 7 bases not matched to a gene; V was cut back by 3 bases and J by 6 bases.

The chain uses TRBV2 and TRBJ2-1; the match to TRBD2 covers 7 bases. Trimming took 4 bases from V and 4 from J; bases not matched to a gene: 7. The CDR3 contains 15 residues. Germline values: CDR1 SNHLY, CDR2 FYNNEI. Here the CDR3 DNA reads TGTGCCAGCAGTGTCGCAGGACTAGGGTACAATGAGCAGTTCTTC. It translates to CASSVAGLGYNEQFF.

The CDR3 reads CASGLVLAGGPLAKNIQYF. DNA of the CDR3: TGTGCTAGTGGTTTGGTACTAGCGGGAGGACCACTAGCCAAAAACATTCAGTACTTC. The chain joins TRBV12-5 to TRBJ2-4; the match to TRBD2 covers 12 bases. J gave up 0 bases and V 0 bases, and 6 bases lay outside the gene matches. The CDR3 runs 19 residues. Germline lookup yields CDR1 LGHNT and CDR2 FRNRAP.

The chain carries TRBV6-9 and TRBJ2-5; 10 positions agree with TRBD2. Germline lookup yields CDR1 MNHGY and CDR2 SVAAGI. This CDR3 has 13 amino acids. V lost 7 bases to trimming and J lost 4 bases; unmatched junction nucleotides: 3. The CDR3 protein is CASIRTSGETQYF. Written as DNA, the CDR3 is TGTGCCAGCATCAGGACTAGCGGAGAGACCCAGTACTTC.

The gene calls are TRBV18 and TRBJ1-1; D gene uncertain. Trimming left V 0 bases short and J 1 base short, with 6 bases between. CDR1 is KGHSH and CDR2 is LQKENI in the germline V gene. This CDR3 has 14 amino acids. The DNA for the CDR3 is TGTGCCAGCTCACCACCGAAGACGAACACTGAAGCTTTCTTT. It is translated as CASSPPKTNTEAFF. Supplemented by reference TRBV18 and TRBJ1-1, the full variable domain reads NAGVMQNPRHLVRRRGQEARLRCSPMKGHSHVYWYRQLPEEGLKFMVYLQKENIIDESGMPKERFSAEFPKEGPSILRIQQVVRGDSAAYFCASSPPKTNTEAFFGQGTRLTVV.

This chain connects TRBV5-1 to TRBJ2-7, with 11 bases identical to TRBD1. CDR1 and CDR2 (germline): SGHRS, YFSETQ. J was trimmed by 3 bases and V by 4 bases; bases with no gene match: 6. The CDR3 totals 15 residues. This CDR3 is CASSDAGTGGYEQYF. The CDR3 DNA sequence: TGCGCCAGCAGCGACGCCGGGACAGGGGGCTACGAGCAGTACTTC.

This clonotype was counted a few times. Here the CDR3 DNA reads TGTGCCAGCAGCCGGGGCCCGGGACGGGCGAACACTGAAGCTTTCTTT. Protein sequence: CASSRGPGRANTEAFF. This sequence joins TRBV11-1 and TRBJ1-1; TRBD1 might be the D (5 bases). There are 16 residues in the CDR3. Germline CDR1 SGHAT, CDR2 FQDESV (reference sequence). The ends were cut back, 5 bases at V and 1 base at J, with 17 bases in the middle.

This chain joins TRBV6-2 or TRBV6-3 and TRBJ2-7, with D tentatively TRBD1 (6 bases). The CDR3 covers 15 residues. Germline V CDR1 and CDR2: MNHEY, SVGEGT. V gave up 4 bases and J gave up 0 bases, with 13 bases separating them. This CDR3 is CASSSPRGSSYEQYF. CDR3 bases: TGTGCCAGCAGTTCCCCCAGGGGAAGCTCCTACGAGCAGTACTTC.